The 18 T cell receptor beta chains given below trace back to one sample, sequenced in a study of identical twins. MiXCR was run by TCRdb on the 5' RACE reads, yielding one entry per CDR3 protein. The data hold under 500,000 distinct CDR3 sequences, with approximately 15% observed a single time. These data were likewise used in another study, on yellow fever vaccine responses in identical twins.

Material: CD4+ T cells sorted from blood. The receptors derive from a woman aged 18-29 years in good health.

This clonotype was counted only a few times. The V call is TRBV28, the J call TRBJ2-7; a weak D match, TRBD1 (5 bases). Deletions cut 4 bases from V and 2 bases from J, with 12 bases between. Germline lookup yields CDR1 MDHEN and CDR2 SYDVKM. The CDR3 extends over 14 amino acids. CDR3 nucleotides: TGTGCCAGCAGTTCTCCAAGACAGCCCTACGAGCAGTACTTC. Translation: CASSSPRQPYEQYF.

The V and J genes are TRBV28 and TRBJ2-2; 8 bases map to TRBD2. V shed 7 bases, J shed 0 bases, and the junction held 7 bases outside the gene matches. Per the germline V gene, CDR1 is MDHEN and CDR2 is SYDVKM. This CDR3 region has 16 residues. The CDR3 sequence: CASTLPSGSNTGELFF. The CDR3 coding sequence is TGTGCCAGCACCCTCCCTAGCGGGTCGAACACCGGGGAGCTGTTTTTT.

This clonotype was seen only a few times. The chain combines TRBV5-1 with TRBJ2-2; 8 bases map to TRBD1. The CDR3 spans 16 residues. V was pared by 6 bases and J by 1 base, with 8 bases of the junction left unmatched. Germline assignment: CDR1 SGHRS and CDR2 YFSETQ. In nucleotides, the CDR3 is TGCGCCAGCACCCTCCACGGGACAGGGAACACCGGGGAGCTGTTTTTT. It is translated as CASTLHGTGNTGELFF.

This clonotype occurred many times. V gene TRBV12-3 or TRBV12-4 combines with J gene TRBJ1-2; D is undetermined. CDR3 length: 13 amino acids. With 5 bases removed from V and 3 bases from J, the gap between germline ends came to 10 bases. In DNA form, the CDR3 reads TGTGCCAGCAGTCCAGAGGCAGACTATGGCTACACCTTC. Its translation is CASSPEADYGYTF.

The gene calls are TRBV5-1 and TRBJ2-7, with 12 bases that match TRBD1. The ends lost 0 bases at V and 3 bases at J; junction bases unmatched: 7. Germline CDR1 and CDR2: SGHRS and YFSETQ. The CDR3 extends over 17 amino acids. CDR3 region: CASSLGGTGGKYYEQYF. CDR3 DNA: TGCGCCAGCAGCTTGGGCGGGACAGGGGGCAAATACTACGAGCAGTACTTC.

In its sample, this clonotype was seen a few times. CDR3 sequence reads: CASSHQGLARYNEQFF. The CDR3 DNA is TGTGCCAGCAGCCATCAGGGACTAGCGAGATACAATGAGCAGTTCTTC. The chain employs TRBV7-9 and TRBJ2-1, with 10 positions matching TRBD2. This CDR3 is built from 16 residues. Germline values: CDR1 SEHNR, CDR2 FQNEAQ (reference sequence). Germline trimming cut 5 bases from V and 4 bases from J; bases unmatched to any gene: 8.

This clonotype was recorded at least ten times. J is TRBJ2-7 and V is TRBV11-2, with 8 bases identical to TRBD2. The junction had 11 bases not matched to a gene; V was cut back by 6 bases and J by 4 bases. The CDR3 has 15 amino acids. Germline V gene lookup returns CDR1 SGHAT and CDR2 FQNNGV. This CDR3 is CASSKKTSGSYEQYF. The CDR3 coding sequence is TGTGCCAGCAGTAAGAAGACGAGCGGGAGTTACGAGCAGTACTTC.

This clonotype was picked up a small number of times. The V and J genes are TRBV4-1 and TRBJ2-3; weak D call: TRBD2 (6 bases). Looked up from germline, CDR1 is MGHRA and CDR2 is YSYEKL. There are 16 residues in the CDR3. Trimming cost V 2 bases and J 2 bases, with 14 bases left between them. DNA for the CDR3: TGCGCCAGCAGCCAAAAAGGGGCGGGGTTCACAGATACGCAGTATTTT. It encodes CASSQKGAGFTDTQYF.

The rearrangement uses TRBV3-1 and TRBJ2-2; D is perhaps TRBD2 (5 bases). V was shortened by 3 bases and J by 6 bases, with 17 bases between the two germline ends. Germline V gives CDR1 LGHDT, CDR2 YNNKEL (reference sequence). The CDR3 covers 16 residues. The CDR3 DNA reads TGTGCCAGCAGCCATAAAAGTCGAGGGCACCCCGGGGAGCTGTTTTTT. Protein product: CASSHKSRGHPGELFF.

This clonotype occurred many times. The CDR3: CATSRDYSGTDTQYF. CDR3 sequence (DNA): TGTGCCACCAGCAGAGATTATAGCGGGACAGATACGCAGTATTTT. The chain couples TRBV15 to TRBJ2-3; 7 nucleotides line up with TRBD2. The CDR3 is 15 residues long. Germline CDR1 is LNHNV and CDR2 is YYDKDF (reference sequence). The V gene end was trimmed by 0 bases and the J gene end by 3 bases; junction bases not matched to a gene: 3.

This chain connects TRBV29-1 to TRBJ2-2, with D tentatively TRBD1 or TRBD2 (6 bases each). The CDR3 totals 13 residues. Germline V gene data show CDR1 as SQVTM and CDR2 as ANQGSEA. The V gene lost 7 bases and the J gene lost 5 bases, with 14 bases spanning the gap. The CDR3, as DNA: TGCAGCGCACAGTGGGGGGCGACCGGGGAGCTGTTTTTT. Residues: CSAQWGATGELFF.

The chain recombines TRBV7-2 with TRBJ1-2; D is undetermined. This CDR3 region has 13 residues. Trimming took 3 bases from V and 6 from J, leaving 11 bases between them. In germline, CDR1 is SGHTA, CDR2 FQGNSA. This chain's CDR3 is CASSFSREDGYTF. The CDR3 DNA sequence: TGTGCCAGCAGCTTTTCGAGGGAGGATGGCTACACCTTC.

This rearrangement joins TRBV20-1 to TRBJ2-5, with D perhaps being TRBD1 or TRBD2 (6 bases each). V lost 0 bases and J 14 bases, leaving 28 bases between the germline ends. In germline, CDR1 is DFQATT, CDR2 SNEGSKA (reference sequence). CDR3 length: 16 residues. As DNA, the CDR3 is TGCAGTGCTAGAGATAGGGAATCGAGGGGGGAGATCCGGGACTACTTC. Residues: CSARDRESRGEIRDYF.

The V and J genes are TRBV24-1 and TRBJ2-5, with D perhaps matching TRBD1 (6 bases). The V end lost 3 bases, the J end lost 4 bases, and 17 bases lay between the germline ends. Looked up from germline, CDR1 is KGHDR and CDR2 is SFDVKD. This CDR3 is 16 amino acids long. The CDR3 DNA follows: TGTGCCACCAGTGATCCCGTGACTGGGGGCGCAGAGACCCAGTACTTC. Protein: CATSDPVTGGAETQYF.

The J gene is TRBJ2-3, the V gene TRBV3-1; no definite D call. Germline assignment: CDR1 LGHDT and CDR2 YNNKEL (reference sequence). CDR3 length: 15 residues. V was cut by 2 bases and J by 2 bases, with 11 bases left in between. DNA for the CDR3: TGTGCCAGCAGCCAACAAGGGTGGAACACAGATACGCAGTATTTT. As protein: CASSQQGWNTDTQYF.

This clonotype was observed at least ten times. V is TRBV7-9 and J is TRBJ2-1, with a possible D match to TRBD2 (6 bases). Trimming cost V 1 base and J 4 bases, with 14 bases left between them. CDR1 is SEHNR and CDR2 is FQNEAQ in the germline V gene (reference sequence). The CDR3 has 16 amino acids. This CDR3 reads CASSLGTGTGYNEQFF. The CDR3 DNA sequence: TGTGCCAGCAGCTTAGGGACCGGGACTGGGTACAATGAGCAGTTCTTC.

V usage is TRBV7-2 and J usage is TRBJ2-5; either TRBD1 or TRBD2 may supply D (6 bases each). The V and J ends lost 6 bases and 1 base respectively, with 12 bases between them. This CDR3 is 14 amino acids long. Germline V gives CDR1 SGHTA, CDR2 FQGNSA. CDR3: CASRGGGTQETQYF. The CDR3 nucleotides are TGTGCCAGCAGGGGGGGCGGGACCCAAGAGACCCAGTACTTC.

This clonotype was recorded a few times. DNA of the CDR3: TGTGCCAGCAAGATCTCTAGCGGGAGCTCCTACAATGAGCAGTTCTTC. Its translation is CASKISSGSSYNEQFF. The chain recombines TRBV7-8 with TRBJ2-1; TRBD2 matches at 10 bases. This CDR3 is 16 amino acids long. After removal of 7 bases from V and 0 bases from J, the junction contained 6 bases not matched to a gene. CDR1 and CDR2 from the germline V gene are SGHVS and FQNEAQ. Combining the CDR3 with reference TRBV7-8 and TRBJ2-1 gives the whole variable domain GAGVSQSPRYKVAKRGQDVALRCDPISGHVSLFWYQQALGQGPEFLTYFQNEAQLDKSGLPSDRFFAERPEGSVSTLKIQRTQQEDSAVYLCASKISSGSSYNEQFFGPGTRLTVL.